This paragraph covers one T cell receptor (beta chain) sequence. The target antigen is unknown. This sample is part of a study of post-analysis software for immune sequencing data. Study results and limitations: TRBV5-6, TRBV5-1 and TRBV20-1 were among roughly 5 TRBV segments more frequent in patients than controls.

Prepared TCR beta cDNA libraries contained unique molecular identifiers. TCRdb re-derived calls from the PCR reads in MiXCR, one entry per CDR3 protein. Among roughly 570,000 distinct CDR3 sequences listed, 34% were seen once. CDR1 and CDR2 (germline): SGHTA, FQGNSA. This CDR3 spans 14 amino acids. V lost 2 bases and J lost 4, with 11 bases in between. The receptor comes from a girl aged 2-17 years with multiple sclerosis. The chain links TRBV7-2 to TRBJ1-1; TRBD1 is a possible D gene (5 bases). The specimen was blood. CDR3 protein: CASSLNGGSTEAFF. The CDR3 DNA sequence: TGTGCCAGCAGCTTAAACGGGGGGTCCACTGAAGCTTTCTTT. Supplemented by reference TRBV7-2 and TRBJ1-1, the full variable domain reads GAGVSQSPSNKVTEKGKDVELRCDPISGHTALYWYRQSLGQGLEFLIYFQGNSAPDKSGLPSDRFSAERTGGSVSTLTIQRTQQEDSAVYLCASSLNGGSTEAFFGQGTRLTVV.